The 17 T cell receptor beta chains below come from one sample, sequenced in a study of blood T cell repertoires in COVID-19. TCRdb's copy holds only in-frame clones and misses some; the assay was immunoSEQ multiplex PCR. The table records approximately 670,000 clones, about 90% of them present only once. Sequenced material: peripheral blood. Receptors originate from a woman under 30 with acute or convalescent COVID-19.

This chain connects TRBV20-1 to TRBJ1-5, with D hard to call. This CDR3 is built from 14 residues. CDR1 DFQATT and CDR2 SNEGSKA come from the germline V gene (reference sequence). V lost 3 bases to trimming and J lost 4 bases, with 13 bases between them. CDR3 in amino acids: CSASSPRSNQPQHF. In nucleotides, the CDR3 is TGCAGTGCTAGTAGTCCGCGGAGTAATCAGCCCCAGCATTTT.

Concerning this clone itself: Within the sample, other DNA sequences also encode this same CDR3. The chain recombines TRBV5-1 with TRBJ1-5; 8 bases match TRBD1. The CDR3 is made up of 13 amino acids. In germline, CDR1 is SGHRS, CDR2 YFSETQ. Losses at the gene ends were 0 bases for V and 7 bases for J; bases not matched to a gene: 0. The chain's CDR3 is CASSLAGGQPQHF. CDR3 DNA: TGCGCCAGCAGCTTGGCAGGGGGCCAGCCCCAGCATTTT.

The rearrangement joins TRBV6-5 to TRBJ2-7; 10 bases map to TRBD1. J lost 3 bases, V lost 6 bases, and 5 bases had no gene match. This CDR3 contains 14 residues. Germline V gene sequence: CDR1 MNHEY, CDR2 SVGAGI. The CDR3 bases are TGTGCCAGCAGCAGGACAGGGGGAAGCTACGAGCAGTACTTC. This sequence encodes CASSRTGGSYEQYF.

The chain uses TRBV12-3 or TRBV12-4 and TRBJ1-2; TRBD1 agrees at 8 bases. This CDR3 is 12 amino acids long. Trimming took 8 bases from V and 5 from J; bases not matched to a gene: 4. The CDR3 DNA reads TGTGCCAGCGGACAGGGACTATATGGCTACACCTTC. Translation gives CASGQGLYGYTF.

This clone was picked up a small number of times. The chain is built from TRBV7-6 and TRBJ1-6, with 8 positions matching TRBD1. Per germline, CDR1 SGHVS and CDR2 FNYEAQ. This CDR3 contains 21 residues. V was clipped by 0 bases and J by 0 bases; unmatched bases: 13. CDR3 sequence reads: CASSLALGWTGKNSYNSPLHF. In DNA, the CDR3 is TGTGCCAGCAGCTTAGCCCTCGGATGGACAGGGAAAAACTCCTATAATTCACCCCTCCACTTT.

The chain has TRBV2 and TRBJ2-7; TRBD1 agrees at 10 bases. Germline assignment: CDR1 SNHLY and CDR2 FYNNEI. The CDR3 sequence is 14 residues long. J gave up 7 bases and V 6 bases, and 9 bases lay outside the gene matches. CDR3: CASSRDRGPLEQYF. CDR3 DNA sequence: TGTGCCAGCAGCCGGGACAGGGGCCCCTTAGAGCAGTACTTC.

This CDR3 is CASSALTSLVTGELFF. The CDR3 nucleotides read TGTGCCAGCAGCGCCTTGACTAGCCTAGTTACCGGGGAGCTGTTTTTT. This sequence joins TRBV7-9 and TRBJ2-2; 7 positions agree with TRBD2. CDR1 is SEHNR, CDR2 FQNEAQ, per germline (reference sequence). After removal of 5 bases from V and 5 bases from J, the junction contained 11 bases not matched to a gene. The CDR3 extends over 16 amino acids.

This clone was counted only a few times. The rearrangement joins TRBV19 to TRBJ2-2, with 7 positions matching TRBD2. Trimming took 5 bases from V and 5 from J; bases not matched to a gene: 5. CDR3 length equals 14 residues. Germline-derived CDR1 and CDR2 are LNHDA and SQIVND (reference sequence). The CDR3: CASSGLDHTGELFF. The CDR3, as DNA: TGTGCCAGTAGTGGACTAGATCATACCGGGGAGCTGTTTTTT.

This chain joins TRBV9 and TRBJ1-2; D unclear. The V end lost 1 base, the J end lost 5 bases, and 15 bases lay between the germline ends. Germline assignment: CDR1 SGDLS and CDR2 YYNGEE. There are 15 residues in the CDR3. CDR3 DNA sequence: TGTGCCAGCAGCGTACTCCGGACTGACATTTATGGCTACACCTTC. This sequence encodes CASSVLRTDIYGYTF.

A few counts support this clone. V gene TRBV5-1 combines with J gene TRBJ1-1, with D perhaps matching TRBD1 (6 bases). Per the germline V gene, CDR1 is SGHRS and CDR2 is YFSETQ. V shed 4 bases and J shed 1 base, with 11 bases lying between them. This CDR3 comprises 14 residues. The CDR3 coding sequence is TGCGCCAGCAGCAATACAGGGAGGAACACTGAAGCTTTCTTT. Its translation is CASSNTGRNTEAFF.

This clone was recorded a few times. V is TRBV6-2 or TRBV6-3 and J is TRBJ1-2, with D possibly being TRBD1 (5 bases). With 5 bases removed from V and 4 bases from J, the gap between germline ends came to 17 bases. The CDR3 has 15 residues. CDR1 MNHEY and CDR2 SVGEGT come from the germline V gene. The CDR3 sequence: CASSLLDSGSYGYTF. In DNA, the CDR3 is TGTGCCAGCAGTCTACTCGACAGTGGTAGCTATGGCTACACCTTC.

Comments on this clone: One end of the junction is discordant with germline, which a read error may explain. V is TRBV28 and J is TRBJ1-2; a possible D gene is TRBD1 (5 bases). This CDR3 is built from 15 residues. Per germline, CDR1 MDHEN and CDR2 SYDVKM. The CDR3 protein is CASRLTDKPPYGYTF. In DNA, the CDR3 is TGTGCCAGCCGTTTGACGGACAAGCCTCCCTATGGCTACACCTTC.

The rearrangement joins TRBV4-3 to TRBJ1-5; 9 nucleotides match TRBD1. The V segment lost 4 bases and the J segment 6 bases; nucleotides outside the gene matches: 7. The germline CDR1 and CDR2 sequences are LGHNA and YSLEER. CDR3 length: 15 amino acids. CDR3 DNA sequence: TGCGCCAGCAGCCCAGGGACAGGGACGGGTCAGCCCCAGCATTTT. Protein sequence: CASSPGTGTGQPQHF.

This chain uses TRBV4-3 with TRBJ2-5, with 7 bases fitting TRBD1. CDR1 and CDR2 (germline): LGHNA, YSLEER. The CDR3 contains 15 residues. After removal of 1 base from V and 5 bases from J, the junction contained 7 bases not matched to a gene. CDR3 in DNA: TGCGCCAGCAGCCAAGTTGAGGGGGCGCCTGAGACCCAGTACTTC. Its translation: CASSQVEGAPETQYF.

The CDR3 region is CASSLQGNTEAFF. The CDR3 DNA reads TGTGCCAGCAGCTTACAGGGGAACACTGAAGCTTTCTTT. This sequence joins TRBV11-3 and TRBJ1-1; tentatively, D is TRBD1 (5 bases). CDR1 SGHNT and CDR2 YENEEA come from the germline V gene. Trimming removed 2 bases at V and 1 base at J, with 5 bases between. CDR3 size: 13 residues. Looking up the rest from reference TRBV11-3 and TRBJ1-1 gives the full variable domain: EAGVVQSPRYKIIEKKQPVAFWCNPISGHNTLYWYLQNLGQGPELLIRYENEEAVDDSQLPKDRFSAERLKGVDSTLKIQPAELGDSAVYLCASSLQGNTEAFFGQGTRLTVV.

The chain links TRBV4-1 to TRBJ2-7; possibly TRBD1 for D (5 bases). The ends were cut back, 1 base at V and 7 bases at J, with 17 bases in the middle. Germline V gives CDR1 MGHRA, CDR2 YSYEKL. CDR3 length: 15 amino acids. The CDR3 loop reads CASSQGPGNPGEQYF. The CDR3 region has the DNA TGCGCCAGCAGCCAAGGACCAGGGAACCCTGGGGAGCAGTACTTC.

The chain is built from TRBV3-1 (or the pseudogene TRBV3-2) and TRBJ2-7, with TRBD2 as a possible D gene (5 bases). The CDR3 loop spans 16 amino acids. CDR1 and CDR2 (germline): LGHDT, YNNKEL (reference sequence). The V and J ends lost 4 bases and 7 bases respectively, with 23 bases between them. The CDR3 region has the DNA TGTGCCAGCAGCCGTCTCCGGGGTCGCCTTCCGGGAGAGCAGTACTTC. It codes for CASSRLRGRLPGEQYF.